One and the same sample provided the 12 T cell receptor beta chains below, sequenced in a study of blood T cell repertoires in COVID-19. The protocol was immunoSEQ multiplex PCR, while the TCRdb copy is restricted to in-frame clones and leaves out a portion. The data contain roughly 130,000 clones, around 87% of them singletons. Input material: peripheral blood. The receptors come from a woman between 55 and 75 years old with acute or convalescent COVID-19.

A note on this clone: Other DNA sequences in this specimen translate into the identical CDR3. The gene calls are TRBV12-3 or TRBV12-4 and TRBJ2-7, with D maybe TRBD2 (5 bases). This CDR3 region has 12 residues. V lost 0 bases and J 5 bases, leaving 5 bases between the germline ends. CDR3: CASSLAGDEQYF. CDR3 sequence (DNA): TGTGCCAGCAGTTTAGCGGGAGACGAGCAGTACTTC.

This clone was found once. The chain has TRBV30 and TRBJ2-1; 12 positions agree with TRBD2. Losses at the gene ends were 4 bases for V and 5 bases for J; bases not matched to a gene: 6. CDR3 length: 15 amino acids. CDR1 is GTSNPN and CDR2 is SVGIG in the germline V gene (reference sequence). The CDR3: CAWTTSGRGNNEQFF. CDR3 in DNA: TGTGCCTGGACGACTAGCGGGAGAGGGAACAATGAGCAGTTCTTC.

The chain has TRBV3-1 (or the pseudogene TRBV3-2) and TRBJ1-6, with a possible D match to TRBD1 (5 bases). Deletions cut 7 bases from V and 9 bases from J, with 13 bases between. This CDR3 spans 13 amino acids. Per the germline V gene, CDR1 is LGHDT and CDR2 is YNNKEL (reference sequence). The CDR3 DNA sequence: TGTGCCAGCACTCCGGGGGTCGGTTCACCCCTCCACTTT. Its translation is CASTPGVGSPLHF.

This clone was found a few times. CDR3 in amino acids: CASSETPSGGQFF. The DNA for the CDR3 is TGTGCCAGCAGTGAAACTCCTAGCGGCGGGCAGTTCTTC. J is TRBJ2-1 and V is TRBV2; 7 bases are a match to TRBD2. CDR3 length: 13 residues. Germline lookup yields CDR1 SNHLY and CDR2 FYNNEI. J gave up 12 bases and V 2 bases, and 7 bases lay outside the gene matches.

V gene TRBV6-1 combines with J gene TRBJ1-2; TRBD1 matches at 7 bases. This CDR3 has 13 amino acids. With V trimmed by 3 bases and J by 4 bases, 2 bases remained unmatched. CDR1 and CDR2 (germline): MNHNS, SASEGT. The CDR3 loop reads CASSEDRRYGYTF. The DNA of the CDR3 is TGTGCCAGCAGTGAGGACAGGCGCTATGGCTACACCTTC.

The genes are TRBV29-1 and TRBJ1-1; 7 nucleotides line up with TRBD1. The CDR3 consists of 11 residues. Germline-derived CDR1 and CDR2 are SQVTM and ANQGSEA. Unmatched junction bases numbered 0, after V lost 3 bases and J lost 5 bases. CDR3 loop: CSVDRGTEAFF. The CDR3 nucleotides are TGCAGCGTTGACAGGGGGACTGAAGCTTTCTTT.

The chain is built from TRBV6-1 and TRBJ2-7; maybe TRBD1 (6 bases). V dropped 0 bases and J dropped 6 bases, with 21 bases sitting between them. The CDR3 totals 17 residues. Looked up from germline, CDR1 is MNHNS and CDR2 is SASEGT. This chain's CDR3 is CASSEALGAGKLGEQYF. The CDR3 region has the DNA TGTGCCAGCAGTGAAGCGCTGGGGGCAGGGAAGCTTGGCGAGCAGTACTTC.

The J gene is TRBJ1-1, the V gene TRBV7-9; D possibly corresponds to TRBD1 (5 bases). This CDR3 has 14 amino acids. The germline gives CDR1 SEHNR, CDR2 FQNEAQ (reference sequence). V was pared by 5 bases and J by 1 base, with 11 bases between. Here the CDR3 reads CASSLTGANTEAFF. The CDR3 region has the DNA TGTGCCAGCAGCCTCACAGGTGCGAACACTGAAGCTTTCTTT.

V and J are TRBV28 and TRBJ1-2, with a possible D match to TRBD1 (6 bases). The CDR3 has 13 residues. Per the germline V gene, CDR1 is MDHEN and CDR2 is SYDVKM. V was clipped by 7 bases and J by 8 bases, with 17 bases between them. The CDR3 sequence is CASNLSGAGGYTF. The CDR3 nucleotides are TGTGCCAGCAACCTTTCAGGGGCCGGCGGCTACACCTTC.

About this clone itself: The sample holds other DNA sequences that translate to the same CDR3. The rearrangement links TRBV24-1 to TRBJ1-2, with D uncertain. Germline CDR1 reads KGHDR; CDR2 reads SFDVKD. The CDR3 length is 12 residues. V lost 2 bases, J lost 4 bases, and 4 bases lay in between. In DNA, the CDR3 is TGTGCCACCAGTGATTCGGGCTATGGCTACACCTTC. It encodes CATSDSGYGYTF.

Notes on this clone: The junction differs from germline at one of its ends, possibly a read error. The CDR3 bases are TGTGCCGGCAGCAAGGACGGCCTGCGGGAAGAGCAGTACTTC. Translating gives CAGSKDGLREEQYF. This chain connects TRBV9 to TRBJ2-7; maybe TRBD2 (6 bases). The CDR3 runs 14 residues. Germline assignment: CDR1 SGDLS and CDR2 YYNGEE.

This clone was seen just once. This chain links TRBV27 with TRBJ1-6, with D possibly TRBD1 on 6 matching bases. The CDR3 totals 12 residues. Trimming cost V 7 bases and J 9 bases, with 10 bases left between them. Germline CDR1 MNHEY, CDR2 SMNVEV (reference sequence). The CDR3 bases are TGTGCCAGCACCACAGGGATTTCACCCCTCCACTTT. This codes for CASTTGISPLHF.